The 31 T cell receptor beta chains listed next were all sequenced from one sample in a study of T cell changes during pregnancy in multiple sclerosis. The method was immunoSEQ multiplex PCR; TCRdb's version includes in-frame clones alone and lacks a portion of them. The sample shows about 15,000 clones, 95% to 96% of them seen only once. The material sequenced was peripheral blood, taken in the third trimester of pregnancy. Receptors were obtained from a female donor with multiple sclerosis, enrolled in a pregnancy study.

The chain links TRBV27 to TRBJ1-5; perhaps TRBD1 as D (5 bases). Trimming pared 2 bases from V and 4 bases from J, leaving 12 bases between. Germline-derived CDR1 and CDR2 are MNHEY and SMNVEV (reference sequence). This CDR3 region has 15 residues. CDR3 loop: CASSLVGRGNQPQHF. CDR3 DNA sequence: TGTGCCAGCAGTTTAGTTGGGAGGGGAAATCAGCCCCAGCATTTT.

J is TRBJ1-2 and V is TRBV30; no firm D call. Trimming took off 1 base at V and 8 bases at J, with 14 bases between the two ends. This CDR3 has 13 amino acids. CDR1 and CDR2 (germline): GTSNPN, SVGIG (reference sequence). The DNA for the CDR3 is TGTGCCTGGAGTGGGGCATCAGATACGGGCTACACCTTC. It is translated as CAWSGASDTGYTF.

This clone has a single count. The rearrangement links TRBV2 to TRBJ1-5, with 8 bases that match TRBD1. From germline, CDR1 is SNHLY and CDR2 FYNNEI. V gave up 7 bases and J gave up 5 bases; unmatched junction bases: 4. This CDR3 spans 13 amino acids. The CDR3 spells CASTKDRDQPQHF. DNA for the CDR3: TGTGCCAGCACCAAGGACAGGGATCAGCCCCAGCATTTT.

This clone was seen only once. The CDR3 loop reads CASSPRGQGLSTDTQYF. CDR3 sequence (DNA): TGTGCCAGCTCACCACGGGGACAGGGGTTGAGCACAGATACGCAGTATTTT. The chain links TRBV18 to TRBJ2-3; TRBD1 matches at 10 bases. CDR1 and CDR2 (germline): KGHSH, LQKENI. The CDR3 is made up of 17 amino acids. Trimming took 1 base from V and 0 from J; bases not matched to a gene: 4.

The gene calls are TRBV28 and TRBJ1-5; 9 bases are a match to TRBD1. The CDR3 is made up of 15 amino acids. J gave up 4 bases and V 3 bases, and 4 bases lay outside the gene matches. Germline V gene lookup returns CDR1 MDHEN and CDR2 SYDVKM. This CDR3 reads CASSLSGQGNQPQHF. The CDR3 nucleotides read TGTGCCAGCAGTTTGAGTGGACAGGGGAATCAGCCCCAGCATTTT.

The chain is built from TRBV5-1 and TRBJ2-1; D gene uncertain. The CDR3 consists of 13 residues. The germline V gene has CDR1 SGHRS and CDR2 YFSETQ. Trimming took 0 bases from V and 3 from J, leaving 4 bases between them. CDR3 sequence (DNA): TGCGCCAGCAGCTTGGCCAGCTACAATGAGCAGTTCTTC. Amino acid sequence: CASSLASYNEQFF.

The CDR3 DNA sequence: TGTGCCAGCAGTGCCGGACAGGACCGCTCTCTTTTAGCCAAAAACATTCAGTACTTC. Translating it yields CASSAGQDRSLLAKNIQYF. The rearrangement joins TRBV6-1 to TRBJ2-4; TRBD1 matches 7 bases. J lost 0 bases, V lost 4 bases, and 15 bases had no gene match. The CDR3 runs to 19 residues. The germline gives CDR1 MNHNS, CDR2 SASEGT.

This chain joins TRBV27 and TRBJ2-7; TRBD1 aligns across 9 bases. This CDR3 is 15 amino acids long. The J segment lost 4 bases and the V segment lost 10 bases, leaving 14 bases of the junction unmatched. Germline V gene data show CDR1 as MNHEY and CDR2 as SMNVEV (reference sequence). CDR3 DNA: TGTGCCACCCGGGCTCTGGGGGACAGGGAATACGAGCAGTACTTC. Its translation is CATRALGDREYEQYF.

The chain has TRBV5-1 and TRBJ2-5; 7 bases line up with TRBD1. Germline V gene sequence: CDR1 SGHRS, CDR2 YFSETQ. J gave up 3 bases and V 5 bases, and 10 bases lay outside the gene matches. The CDR3 extends over 15 amino acids. CDR3 sequence: CASSRPTGDEETQYF. In DNA form, the CDR3 reads TGCGCCAGCAGTCGTCCTACAGGGGATGAAGAGACCCAGTACTTC.

The chain recombines TRBV10-3 with TRBJ2-2; tentatively, D is TRBD1 (5 bases). The germline gives CDR1 ENHRY, CDR2 SYGVKD. CDR3 length equals 13 residues. V lost 6 bases to trimming and J lost 4 bases, with 9 bases between them. As DNA, the CDR3 is TGTGCCATCAGGAGACAGCTCACCGGGGAGCTGTTTTTT. It yields the protein CAIRRQLTGELFF.

The chain uses TRBV5-1 and TRBJ2-1; D possibly corresponds to TRBD2 (6 bases). Germline loops: CDR1 SGHRS, CDR2 YFSETQ. Deletions cut 3 bases from V and 10 bases from J, with 11 bases between. This CDR3 comprises 12 residues. DNA for the CDR3: TGCGCCAGCAGCTGGGGACTTGGAGAGCAGTTCTTC. Translated, it gives CASSWGLGEQFF.

The chain employs TRBV29-1 and TRBJ2-7, with D tentatively TRBD1 (6 bases). The CDR3 consists of 15 residues. Trimming cost V 4 bases and J 2 bases, with 18 bases left between them. Germline V CDR1 and CDR2: SQVTM, ANQGSEA. In DNA, the CDR3 is TGCAGCGTTGGGACCGGACAGCGCTATCCCTACGAGCAGTACTTC. This gives the protein CSVGTGQRYPYEQYF.

The chain combines TRBV5-1 with TRBJ1-2, with D maybe TRBD1 (5 bases). Trimming took 4 bases from V and 7 from J, leaving 20 bases between them. This CDR3 spans 15 amino acids. CDR1 and CDR2 from the germline V gene are SGHRS and YFSETQ. The CDR3 sequence: CASSPTMVGVGGYTF. CDR3 bases: TGCGCCAGCAGCCCTACCATGGTAGGGGTGGGTGGCTACACCTTC.

V usage is TRBV7-2 and J usage is TRBJ2-1, with TRBD2 matching over 7 bases. V gave up 2 bases and J gave up 1 base; unmatched junction bases: 5. Germline-derived CDR1 and CDR2 are SGHTA and FQGNSA. There are 16 residues in the CDR3. CDR3 sequence: CASSLTSGISYNEQFF. CDR3 bases: TGTGCCAGCAGCTTAACCAGCGGGATTTCCTACAATGAGCAGTTCTTC.

The rearrangement joins TRBV28 to TRBJ2-7, with TRBD1 matching 7 bases. This CDR3 is 14 amino acids long. Germline V gene lookup returns CDR1 MDHEN and CDR2 SYDVKM. Trimming cost V 8 bases and J 2 bases; bases outside gene matches: 9. CDR3 in DNA: TGTGCCAGCCAGCAGAGGGACAGCACCTACGAGCAGTACTTC. Translated, it gives CASQQRDSTYEQYF.

The V call is TRBV29-1, the J call TRBJ2-6; possible D gene TRBD1, 5 bases. CDR1 and CDR2 (germline): SQVTM, ANQGSEA. The CDR3 covers 14 residues. The V end was cut by 3 bases, the J end by 2 bases, with 8 bases between. Here the CDR3 reads CSVDEGAGANVLTF. CDR3 DNA: TGCAGCGTTGACGAAGGGGCTGGGGCCAACGTCCTGACTTTC.

V usage is TRBV19 and J usage is TRBJ2-7; 8 nucleotides agree with TRBD2. The ends lost 5 bases at V and 0 bases at J; junction bases unmatched: 6. The CDR3 has 15 residues. CDR1 and CDR2 (germline): LNHDA, SQIVND (reference sequence). Written as DNA, the CDR3 is TGTGCCAGTAGTCGAGTAGCGGGACCCTCCTACGAGCAGTACTTC. Translation: CASSRVAGPSYEQYF.

The chain uses TRBV25-1 and TRBJ1-4; unclear D gene. Germline V lookup: CDR1 MGHDK, CDR2 SYGVNS. This CDR3 comprises 14 residues. V was clipped by 1 base and J by 6 bases, with 9 bases between them. CDR3 DNA sequence: TGTGCCAGCAGTGAATTCGAGGGATATGAAAAACTGTTTTTT. The encoded protein is CASSEFEGYEKLFF.

The chain is built from TRBV18 and TRBJ1-2; tentatively, D is TRBD1 (5 bases). The CDR3 totals 18 residues. Germline lookup yields CDR1 KGHSH and CDR2 LQKENI. V was trimmed by 5 bases and J by 2 bases, leaving 24 bases between them. CDR3 region: CASSSLPQGTNPNYGYTF. The CDR3 coding sequence is TGTGCCAGCTCATCCCTACCTCAGGGTACCAACCCAAACTATGGCTACACCTTC.

This clone occurred once. J is TRBJ1-4 and V is TRBV2, with TRBD1 matching over 8 bases. Germline CDR1 is SNHLY and CDR2 is FYNNEI. This CDR3 comprises 13 residues. The junction had 5 bases not matched to a gene; V was cut back by 7 bases and J by 7 bases. Here the CDR3 DNA reads TGTGCCAGCAACCCGGACAGGGTTGAAAAACTGTTTTTT. It yields the protein CASNPDRVEKLFF.

This chain joins TRBV4-1 and TRBJ2-7, with a tentative D call TRBD2 (5 bases). This CDR3 contains 16 residues. Trimming removed 3 bases from V and 0 bases from J, with 15 bases in between. CDR1 and CDR2 from the germline V gene are MGHRA and YSYEKL. The CDR3 bases are TGCGCCAGCAGCCACAATCCCTCCAGCGGCTCCTACGAGCAGTACTTC. This sequence encodes CASSHNPSSGSYEQYF.

J is TRBJ1-2 and V is TRBV5-5; 7 nucleotides line up with TRBD1. This CDR3 has 13 amino acids. The trim removed 0 bases at V and 9 bases at J, leaving 5 bases unmatched. Germline-derived CDR1 and CDR2 are SGHKS and YYEKEE (reference sequence). The chain's CDR3 is CASSLGGTASYTF. CDR3 sequence (DNA): TGTGCCAGCAGCTTGGGTGGGACAGCAAGCTACACCTTC.

The chain combines TRBV7-9 with TRBJ2-2; 8 bases agree with TRBD1. The length of the CDR3 is 16 residues. V was pared by 5 bases and J by 0 bases, with 5 bases of the junction left unmatched. Germline CDR1 reads SEHNR; CDR2 reads FQNEAQ (reference sequence). In DNA, the CDR3 is TGTGCCAGCAGCCCCAGACAGGGGTCGAACACCGGGGAGCTGTTTTTT. This encodes CASSPRQGSNTGELFF.

The chain combines TRBV9 with TRBJ2-3; D unresolved. The CDR3 loop spans 11 amino acids. Germline loops: CDR1 SGDLS, CDR2 YYNGEE. V was cut by 0 bases and J by 7 bases, with 3 bases left in between. CDR3 sequence: CASSVDNTQYF. CDR3 DNA: TGTGCCAGCAGCGTAGATAATACGCAGTATTTT.

The rearrangement joins TRBV28 to TRBJ2-7, with D perhaps matching TRBD2 (7 bases). V lost 6 bases and J lost 2, with 20 bases in between. CDR1 is MDHEN and CDR2 is SYDVKM in the germline V gene. The CDR3 runs 16 residues. DNA for the CDR3: TGTGCCAGCAGCCCTCCAGGGGACTACAGAGCCTACGAGCAGTACTTC. It yields the protein CASSPPGDYRAYEQYF.

This chain uses TRBV2 with TRBJ2-1; 7 bases match TRBD2. Looked up from germline, CDR1 is SNHLY and CDR2 is FYNNEI. The ends lost 5 bases at V and 6 bases at J; junction bases unmatched: 7. This CDR3 region has 14 residues. The CDR3 DNA sequence: TGTGCCAGCAGTTTAAGCGGGAATCTCAATGAGCAGTTCTTC. Encoded protein: CASSLSGNLNEQFF. The entire variable domain, with the rest obtained from reference TRBV2 and TRBJ2-1, is as follows: EPEVTQTPSHQVTQMGQEVILRCVPISNHLYFYWYRQILGQKVEFLVSFYNNEISEKSEIFDDQFSVERPDGSNFTLKIRSTKLEDSAMYFCASSLSGNLNEQFFGPGTRLTVL.

About this clone itself: Germline is not matched at one junction end, which may reflect a read error. This chain connects TRBV7-9 to TRBJ1-2; D might be TRBD1 (6 bases). CDR1 is SEHNR and CDR2 is FQNEAQ in the germline V gene (reference sequence). The CDR3 covers 13 residues. The CDR3 sequence is CASSLAYGGPGAF. CDR3 DNA sequence: TGTGCCAGCAGCTTAGCCTATGGTGGCCCAGGGGCCTTC.

The CDR3 DNA reads as TGTGCCAGCAGTTGGAGTCGGGGGACTAGCTTCCACGAGCAGTACTTC. Protein product: CASSWSRGTSFHEQYF. The J gene is TRBJ2-7, the V gene TRBV2; the match to TRBD2 covers 9 bases. The CDR3 consists of 16 residues. The V gene end was trimmed by 5 bases and the J gene end by 5 bases; junction bases not matched to a gene: 13. Germline CDR1 reads SNHLY; CDR2 reads FYNNEI.

The genes are TRBV11-1 and TRBJ2-2, with 7 bases that match TRBD2. Per the germline V gene, CDR1 is SGHAT and CDR2 is FQDESV (reference sequence). The CDR3 runs to 14 residues. The ends lost 5 bases at V and 1 base at J; junction bases unmatched: 1. DNA for the CDR3: TGTGCCAGCAGCCGGACTAGGAACACCGGGGAGCTGTTTTTT. The encoded protein is CASSRTRNTGELFF.

This clone has only one observation. The V and J genes are TRBV30 and TRBJ2-7, with D possibly TRBD2 on 5 matching bases. Trimming shortened V by 5 bases and J by 6 bases, and 14 bases separated the two germline ends. Looked up from germline, CDR1 is GTSNPN and CDR2 is SVGIG (reference sequence). This CDR3 is 12 amino acids long. DNA of the CDR3: TGTGCCTGGGGACGGAGGACGGTCGAGCAGTACTTC. Its translation is CAWGRRTVEQYF. The full variable domain, completed using reference TRBV30 and TRBJ2-7, is SQTIHQWPATLVQPVGSPLSLECTVEGTSNPNLYWYRQAAGRGLQLLFYSVGIGQISSEVPQNLSASRPQDRQFILSSKKLLLSDSGFYLCAWGRRTVEQYFGPGTRLTVT.

This chain's CDR3 is CSVASTGGLVYF. The CDR3 DNA sequence: TGCAGCGTTGCGTCGACAGGGGGACTAGTATATTTT. The rearrangement links TRBV29-1 to TRBJ1-3; 9 bases align to TRBD1. CDR1 is SQVTM and CDR2 is ANQGSEA in the germline V gene. J lost 14 bases, V lost 4 bases, and 9 bases had no gene match. This CDR3 contains 12 residues.